These T cell receptor beta chains were read from a single sample in a study of T-cell reconstitution after alpha-beta-depleted transplantation in children. A single record per CDR3 protein comes from TCRdb applying MiXCR to the PCR reads. This sample has more than 200,000 distinct CDR3 sequences, with about 23% found just once. The sample consisted of PBMCs, taken before TCRalphabeta/CD19-depleted stem cell transplant. The receptors were sampled from a girl aged 2 to 9 with Fanconi anemia, due to receive a stem cell transplant. CDR3s include the opening cysteine and the closing phenylalanine or tryptophan. D genes are given only for firm matches. Rows may omit the clone size; those that give it use once, few, many or a size class.

.	few	TRBV20-1	TRBJ2-7	TGCAGTGCCAGGACTGGCCTCTACGAGCAGTACTTC	CSARTGLYEQYF
.	.	TRBV5-1	TRBJ2-5	TGCGCCAGCAGCATGGGGATCCAAGAGACCCAGTACTTC	CASSMGIQETQYF
TRBD1	few	TRBV29-1	TRBJ2-4	TGCAGCGCCCTCCGGGACAGGGAGGACGTACGAGCCAAAAACATTCAGTACTTC	CSALRDREDVRAKNIQYF
.	many	TRBV29-1	TRBJ1-2	TGCAGCGTTACCCGAACAGAGATCTATGGCTACACCTTC	CSVTRTEIYGYTF
.	many	TRBV2	TRBJ2-3	TGTGCCAGCCATGCGGGGGCCGGAGATACGCAGTATTTT	CASHAGAGDTQYF
.	many	TRBV6-1	TRBJ2-4	TGTGCCAGCAGGTCAGGCCCCTATGACCTAAACATTCAGTACTTC	CASRSGPYDLNIQYF
TRBD2	many	TRBV29-1	TRBJ2-1	TGCAGCGCGACTAGCGGGAGTACGTTCTTC	CSATSGSTFF
TRBD1	.	TRBV28	TRBJ1-2	TGTGCCAGCAGGACGGGGACAGCTAACTATGGCTACACCTTC	CASRTGTANYGYTF
.	.	TRBV6-1	TRBJ1-4	TGTGCCAGCAGTGACCCTCCCCGGGGAGAAAAACTGTTTTTT	CASSDPPRGEKLFF
.	.	TRBV11-2	TRBJ1-1	TGTGCCAGCAGCTTGAACTCGGAGGCAGCTATGAACACTGAAGCTTTCTTT	CASSLNSEAAMNTEAFF
.	many	TRBV29-1	TRBJ1-1	TGCAGCGTTGTTGGGGTTCTCAACACTGAAGCTTTCTTT	CSVVGVLNTEAFF
.	few	TRBV29-1	TRBJ2-5	TGCAGCGTTAGAATGTGGCAAGAGACCCAGTACTTC	CSVRMWQETQYF
.	many	TRBV27	TRBJ2-3	TGTGCCAGCAAGTTCTTGGGGGATACGCAGTATTTT	CASKFLGDTQYF
.	.	TRBV29-1	TRBJ2-3	TGCAGCGTTGATCCCAGGGGTAGCACAGATACGCAGTATTTT	CSVDPRGSTDTQYF
TRBD1	many	TRBV12-3/TRBV12-4	TRBJ2-1	TGTGCCGGGGGCAAACAGGGGTACAATGAGCAGTTCTTC	CAGGKQGYNEQFF
TRBD1	many	TRBV29-1	TRBJ1-5	TGCAGCGTCCTTGACAGGGGTGATCAGCCCCAGCATTTT	CSVLDRGDQPQHF
.	many	TRBV12-3/TRBV12-4	TRBJ2-5	TGTGCCAGCAGTGTCCGCCAAGAGACCCAGTACTTC	CASSVRQETQYF
.	.	TRBV20-1	TRBJ2-3	TGCAGTGCTATCGAGGGTGGGAAAAGCACAGATACGCAGTATTTT	CSAIEGGKSTDTQYF
TRBD2	few	TRBV5-1	TRBJ2-1	TGCGCCAGCAGCTCATCCTCCCTAGCGGGAGTCTACAATGAGCAGTTCTTC	CASSSSSLAGVYNEQFF
TRBD2	.	TRBV20-1	TRBJ2-1	TGCAGTGCTCGCGGGACTAGCGACTTCTTC	CSARGTSDFF
.	.	TRBV20-1	TRBJ1-1	TGCAGTGCTAGAGCCCGGACCGAAGCTTTCTTT	CSARARTEAFF
.	many	TRBV29-1	TRBJ2-5	TGCAGCGTTGACCCGGGACTTTCGGAGACCCAGTACTTC	CSVDPGLSETQYF
.	few	TRBV12-3/TRBV12-4	TRBJ2-7	TGTGCCAGCAGCCCGGGATCGACCTACGAGCAGTACTTC	CASSPGSTYEQYF
TRBD2	few	TRBV20-1	TRBJ2-3	TGCAGTGCCAAGACTAGCGGGAACACAGATACGCAGTATTTT	CSAKTSGNTDTQYF
.	many	TRBV5-1	TRBJ2-2	TGCGCCAGCAGCTTGGTTTCTGGCGCGAACACCGGGGAGCTGTTTTTT	CASSLVSGANTGELFF
.	few	TRBV21-1	TRBJ2-5	TGTGCCAGCAGCTCACAGACCCAGTACTTC	CASSSQTQYF
.	many	TRBV7-3	TRBJ1-2	TGTGCCAGCAGCTTAAATACAGGGAACTATGGCTACACCTTC	CASSLNTGNYGYTF
.	.	TRBV6-2/TRBV6-3	TRBJ2-5	TGTGCCAGCAGTTACACTCCCCACAGCTGGAGGGACCAAGAGACCCAGTACTTC	CASSYTPHSWRDQETQYF
TRBD2	many	TRBV28	TRBJ2-3	TGTGCCAGCAGTTTATTGGGGACTAGCGGGGACACAGATACGCAGTATTTT	CASSLLGTSGDTDTQYF
.	few	TRBV18	TRBJ2-7	TGTGCCAGCTCACCGTTTTCCCCGGGACTTGACTACGAGCAGTACTTC	CASSPFSPGLDYEQYF
.	.	TRBV27	TRBJ2-3	TGTGCCAGCAGTCCACTGCCCCAGGGGGATACGCAGTATTTT	CASSPLPQGDTQYF
.	.	TRBV27	TRBJ2-3	TGTGCCAGCAGTTTCGGCGGGCGCCGCACAGATACGCAGTATTTT	CASSFGGRRTDTQYF
.	many	TRBV20-1	TRBJ1-4	TGCAGTGCTAGAGAGACGACCAGGGAAAAACTGTTTTTT	CSARETTREKLFF
.	many	TRBV12-3/TRBV12-4	TRBJ1-2	TGTGCCAGCAGTTTCCCACAGAATTATGGCTACACCTTC	CASSFPQNYGYTF
.	many	TRBV6-5	TRBJ2-1	TGTGCCAGCAGTTACGCGTGGCCTGATGGTTACAATGAGCAGTTCTTC	CASSYAWPDGYNEQFF
.	many	TRBV20-1	TRBJ2-3	TGCAGCGTTGACATGACAGATACGCAGTATTTT	CSVDMTDTQYF
TRBD2	many	TRBV4-2	TRBJ2-2	TGTGCCAGCAGCCCGCGGGGGGCGAACACCGGGGAGCTGTTTTTT	CASSPRGANTGELFF
.	many	TRBV6-5	TRBJ2-5	TGTGCCAGCAGTTACACCTCAACTGGAGAGACCCAGTACTTC	CASSYTSTGETQYF
TRBD1	few	TRBV6-1	TRBJ1-6	TGTGCCAGCAGTACAGGGGTGGGGTCACCCCTCCACTTT	CASSTGVGSPLHF
TRBD2	many	TRBV29-1	TRBJ2-5	TGCAGCGTTTCGGTAAATTTCGGGGGGGAAGAGACCCAGTACTTC	CSVSVNFGGEETQYF
.	many	TRBV20-1	TRBJ1-2	TGCAGTGCTAGAAGACTTCGAGACAGCGCAGCTAACTATGGCTACACCTTC	CSARRLRDSAANYGYTF
.	many	TRBV12-3/TRBV12-4	TRBJ2-3	TGTGCCAGCAGTTTTCAGGCGGTCCAGTATTTT	CASSFQAVQYF
TRBD2	many	TRBV12-3/TRBV12-4	TRBJ2-1	TGTGCCAGCAGTAACGTAGCGGGACCGCTCTACAATGAGCAGTTCTTC	CASSNVAGPLYNEQFF
.	few	TRBV27	TRBJ2-1	TGTGCCAGCAGTTTATCGATACCGACTAGAAATGAGCAGTTCTTC	CASSLSIPTRNEQFF
.	.	TRBV29-1	TRBJ1-2	TGCAGCGTTGACAGAGTCCCAGGTGGCTACACCTTC	CSVDRVPGGYTF
.	.	TRBV7-2	TRBJ2-2	TGTGCCAGCAGTCCAGTAGGGCGGCGAACCGGGGAGCTGTTTTTT	CASSPVGRRTGELFF
TRBD2	many	TRBV10-3	TRBJ2-7	TGTGCCATCAGTGAGACATGGGGGACTAAAGAGCAGTACTTC	CAISETWGTKEQYF
.	many	TRBV29-1	TRBJ1-1	TGCAGTACTAAAGGGCAGATGAACACTGAAGCTTTCTTT	CSTKGQMNTEAFF
.	many	TRBV5-1	TRBJ2-1	TGCGCCAGCAGCCCCCGGCAGTTAATCGATGAGCAGTTCTTC	CASSPRQLIDEQFF
TRBD2	.	TRBV5-1	TRBJ2-5	TGCGCCAGCAGCCCGGGACTAGCGGGACCTCAAGAGACCCAGTACTTC	CASSPGLAGPQETQYF
.	few	TRBV20-1	TRBJ2-1	TGCAGTGCTAAAAAGCGGGTGAAAGCCTACAATGAGCAGTTCTTC	CSAKKRVKAYNEQFF
TRBD2	many	TRBV10-3	TRBJ2-1	TGTGCCATCAGTGAGTCAGCGGGAGGGTCCCACAATGAGCAGTTCTTC	CAISESAGGSHNEQFF
.	many	TRBV20-1	TRBJ2-7	TGCAGTGCTAGAGACCCGAGGAGCTACGAGCAGTACTTC	CSARDPRSYEQYF
.	few	TRBV29-1	TRBJ1-1	TGCAGCGTTGAAGCAGTCCCGAACACTGAAGCTTTCTTT	CSVEAVPNTEAFF
TRBD2	.	TRBV7-9	TRBJ2-7	TGTGCCAGCAGCTTTGCGGGAGGGCCGGTGGACTACGAGCAGTACTTC	CASSFAGGPVDYEQYF
TRBD1	many	TRBV20-1	TRBJ1-6	TGCAGTGCTCTCGGACAGGGGAATTCACCCCTCCACTTT	CSALGQGNSPLHF